The rows below give T cell receptor beta chains drawn from one sample of a study of T cells expressing NK-cell markers. TCRdb reprocessed the 5' RACE reads, keeping one entry per CDR3 protein, no DNA. Its clone listing holds some 460,000 distinct CDR3 sequences. The sample consisted of blood T cells: a sorted CD56 or NKG2C T cell subset, CD4+ or CD8+ T cells, or bulk PBMC T cells (not recorded which). Receptor source: a woman between 45 and 60 years old in good health. CDR3s include the opening cysteine and the closing phenylalanine or tryptophan. Each record gives: V gene, clone size, J gene, CDR3 protein. Size values are once, few and many counts, or a class for expanded clones, and some rows have none.

v_gene: TRBV2; abundance: -; j_gene: TRBJ1-2; CDR3aa: CASSRPNYGYTF
v_gene: TRBV24-1; abundance: -; j_gene: TRBJ2-5; CDR3aa: CATSALMGAQETQYF
v_gene: TRBV6-5; abundance: -; j_gene: TRBJ2-2; CDR3aa: CASSSVPGGELFF
v_gene: TRBV2; abundance: -; j_gene: TRBJ2-1; CDR3aa: CASSRDRGYEQFF
v_gene: TRBV14; abundance: -; j_gene: TRBJ1-1; CDR3aa: CASSTSKGTEAFF
v_gene: TRBV15; abundance: -; j_gene: TRBJ2-1; CDR3aa: CATSTTTTYNEQFF
v_gene: TRBV7-9; abundance: -; j_gene: TRBJ2-5; CDR3aa: CASSLRTAVETQYF
v_gene: TRBV9; abundance: -; j_gene: TRBJ2-2; CDR3aa: CASSPKGQLSGELFF
v_gene: TRBV7-9; abundance: -; j_gene: TRBJ2-1; CDR3aa: CASSESGRALNEQFF
v_gene: TRBV20-1; abundance: -; j_gene: TRBJ2-3; CDR3aa: CSATAPGLNTDTQYF
v_gene: TRBV14; abundance: -; j_gene: TRBJ1-2; CDR3aa: CASSQDLGHYGYTF
v_gene: TRBV11-2; abundance: -; j_gene: TRBJ1-2; CDR3aa: CASRGERDRLYGYTF
v_gene: TRBV6-5; abundance: -; j_gene: TRBJ1-2; CDR3aa: CASSYGSLYGYTF
v_gene: TRBV24-1; abundance: -; j_gene: TRBJ2-1; CDR3aa: CATSDRVLTNEQFF
v_gene: TRBV5-1; abundance: -; j_gene: TRBJ2-5; CDR3aa: CASSLAFMVEETQYF
v_gene: TRBV24-1; abundance: -; j_gene: TRBJ1-2; CDR3aa: CATSLGRSNYGYTF
v_gene: TRBV10-3; abundance: medium-sized; j_gene: TRBJ2-5; CDR3aa: CAISELAGTQETQYF
v_gene: TRBV12-3/TRBV12-4; abundance: -; j_gene: TRBJ1-4; CDR3aa: CASTLGAQPNEKLFF
v_gene: TRBV5-1; abundance: -; j_gene: TRBJ2-5; CDR3aa: CASSLLPGLAGEETQYF
v_gene: TRBV27; abundance: -; j_gene: TRBJ1-5; CDR3aa: CASSQGQNGRNQPQHF
v_gene: TRBV28; abundance: -; j_gene: TRBJ1-5; CDR3aa: CASSLGTGGLKPQHF
v_gene: TRBV4-1; abundance: -; j_gene: TRBJ2-1; CDR3aa: CASSQANERPEQFF
v_gene: TRBV7-9; abundance: -; j_gene: TRBJ1-2; CDR3aa: CASTPGQGGYTF
v_gene: TRBV6-6; abundance: -; j_gene: TRBJ2-5; CDR3aa: CASGLSSETQYF
v_gene: TRBV6-5; abundance: -; j_gene: TRBJ2-3; CDR3aa: CASSSSWGGTQYF
v_gene: TRBV4-1; abundance: -; j_gene: TRBJ1-2; CDR3aa: CASSQDLFGPGGNGYTF
v_gene: TRBV5-1; abundance: -; j_gene: TRBJ2-7; CDR3aa: CASSGWTGGAYEQYF
v_gene: TRBV5-1; abundance: -; j_gene: TRBJ1-4; CDR3aa: CASSLAVGQEKLFF
v_gene: TRBV29-1; abundance: -; j_gene: TRBJ2-7; CDR3aa: CSVVGALNYEQYF
v_gene: TRBV5-1; abundance: -; j_gene: TRBJ2-5; CDR3aa: CASSLPTVQETQYF
v_gene: TRBV5-1; abundance: -; j_gene: TRBJ1-1; CDR3aa: CASSLLGSQVNTEAFF
v_gene: TRBV12-3/TRBV12-4; abundance: -; j_gene: TRBJ1-1; CDR3aa: CASSFGGEGTEAFF
v_gene: TRBV10-3; abundance: -; j_gene: TRBJ2-3; CDR3aa: CAIRATGLAGASDTQYF
v_gene: TRBV3-1; abundance: -; j_gene: TRBJ2-3; CDR3aa: CATRSGTPSTDTQYF
v_gene: TRBV12-3/TRBV12-4; abundance: -; j_gene: TRBJ2-3; CDR3aa: CAISTRGYTQYF
v_gene: TRBV11-2; abundance: -; j_gene: TRBJ1-2; CDR3aa: CASSSRRFYGYTF
v_gene: TRBV27; abundance: -; j_gene: TRBJ1-2; CDR3aa: CASSFGPTYYGYTF
v_gene: TRBV5-1; abundance: -; j_gene: TRBJ2-7; CDR3aa: CASSLQGDRDGEQYF
v_gene: TRBV12-3/TRBV12-4; abundance: -; j_gene: TRBJ2-2; CDR3aa: CASSFPGTRDTGELFF
v_gene: TRBV5-1; abundance: -; j_gene: TRBJ2-3; CDR3aa: CASSSLDNTDTQYF